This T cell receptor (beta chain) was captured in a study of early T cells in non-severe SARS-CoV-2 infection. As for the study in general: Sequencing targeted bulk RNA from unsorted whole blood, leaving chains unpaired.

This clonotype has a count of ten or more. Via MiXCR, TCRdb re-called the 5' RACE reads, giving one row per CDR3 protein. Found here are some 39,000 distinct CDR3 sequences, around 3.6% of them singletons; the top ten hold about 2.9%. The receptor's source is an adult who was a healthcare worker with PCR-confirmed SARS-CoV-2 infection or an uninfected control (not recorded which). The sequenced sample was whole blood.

The CDR3 here is CASSFRTVVAKNIQYF. The DNA for the CDR3 is TGTGCCAGCAGCTTCCGGACAGTTGTAGCCAAAAACATTCAGTACTTC. The genes are TRBV7-2 and TRBJ2-4; tentative D call: TRBD1 (6 bases). This CDR3 is 16 amino acids long. V gave up 3 bases and J gave up 0 bases, with 12 bases separating them. CDR1 and CDR2 (germline): SGHTA, FQGNSA.